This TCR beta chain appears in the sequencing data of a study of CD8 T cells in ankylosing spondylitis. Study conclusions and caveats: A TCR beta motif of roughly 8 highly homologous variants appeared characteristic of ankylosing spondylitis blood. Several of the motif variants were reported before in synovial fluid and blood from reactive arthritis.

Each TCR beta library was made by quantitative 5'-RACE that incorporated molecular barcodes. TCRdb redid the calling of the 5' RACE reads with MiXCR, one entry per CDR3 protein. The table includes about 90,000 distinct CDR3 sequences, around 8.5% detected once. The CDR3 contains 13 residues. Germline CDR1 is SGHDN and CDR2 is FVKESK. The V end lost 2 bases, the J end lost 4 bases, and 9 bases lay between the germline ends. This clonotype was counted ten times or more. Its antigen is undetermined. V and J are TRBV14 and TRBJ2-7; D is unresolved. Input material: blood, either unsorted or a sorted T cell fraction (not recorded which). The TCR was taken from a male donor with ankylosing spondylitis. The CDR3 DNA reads TGTGCCAGCAGCCAAAAGAGAGATTACGAGCAGTACTTC. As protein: CASSQKRDYEQYF.